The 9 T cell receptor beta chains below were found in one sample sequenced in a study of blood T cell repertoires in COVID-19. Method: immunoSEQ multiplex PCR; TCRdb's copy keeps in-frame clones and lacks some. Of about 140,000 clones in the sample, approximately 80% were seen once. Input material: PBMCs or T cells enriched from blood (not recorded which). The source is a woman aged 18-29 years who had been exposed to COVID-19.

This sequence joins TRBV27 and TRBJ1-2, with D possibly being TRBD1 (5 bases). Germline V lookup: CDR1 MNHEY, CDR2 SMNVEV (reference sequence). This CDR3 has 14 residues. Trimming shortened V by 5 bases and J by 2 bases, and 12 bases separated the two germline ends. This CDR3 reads CASSRRRQNYGYTF. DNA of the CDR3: TGTGCCAGCAGTCGAAGGAGACAGAACTATGGCTACACCTTC.

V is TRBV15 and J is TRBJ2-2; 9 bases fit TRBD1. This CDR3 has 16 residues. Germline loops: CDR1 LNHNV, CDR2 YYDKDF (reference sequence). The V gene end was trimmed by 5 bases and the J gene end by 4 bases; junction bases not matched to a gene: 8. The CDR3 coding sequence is TGTGCCACCAGCCCCCGGGACAGGGTCTCCACCGGGGAGCTGTTTTTT. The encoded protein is CATSPRDRVSTGELFF.

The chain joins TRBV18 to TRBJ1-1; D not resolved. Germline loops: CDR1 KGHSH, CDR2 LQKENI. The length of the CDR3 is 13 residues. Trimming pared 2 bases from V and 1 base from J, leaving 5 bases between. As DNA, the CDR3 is TGTGCCAGCTCACCAGACTGGAACACTGAAGCTTTCTTT. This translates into CASSPDWNTEAFF.

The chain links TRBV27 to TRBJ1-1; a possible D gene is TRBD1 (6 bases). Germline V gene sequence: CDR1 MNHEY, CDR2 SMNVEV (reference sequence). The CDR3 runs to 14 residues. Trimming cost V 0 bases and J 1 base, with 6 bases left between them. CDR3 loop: CASSLSGGNTEAFF. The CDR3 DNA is TGTGCCAGCAGTTTATCAGGGGGGAACACTGAAGCTTTCTTT.

The CDR3 DNA reads TGTGCCAGCAGTCCCACCCGACAGGGTACACCCCTCCACTTT. It yields the protein CASSPTRQGTPLHF. The chain combines TRBV6-5 with TRBJ1-6; 7 bases are shared with TRBD1. Germline values: CDR1 MNHEY, CDR2 SVGAGI. The ends lost 5 bases at V and 11 bases at J; junction bases unmatched: 9. The CDR3 contains 14 residues.

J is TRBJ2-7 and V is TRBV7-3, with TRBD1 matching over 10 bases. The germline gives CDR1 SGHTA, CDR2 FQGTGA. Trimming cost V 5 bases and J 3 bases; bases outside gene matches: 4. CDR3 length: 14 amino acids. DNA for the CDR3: TGTGCCAGCAGCCATGGACAGGGGGGCTACGAGCAGTACTTC. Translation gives CASSHGQGGYEQYF.

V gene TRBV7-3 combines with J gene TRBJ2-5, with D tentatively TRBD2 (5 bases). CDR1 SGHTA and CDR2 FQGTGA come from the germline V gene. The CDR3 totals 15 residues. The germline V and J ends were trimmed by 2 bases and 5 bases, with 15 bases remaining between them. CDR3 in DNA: TGTGCCAGCAGCTTATTCCCCCGGGAACGGGAGACCCAGTACTTC. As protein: CASSLFPRERETQYF.

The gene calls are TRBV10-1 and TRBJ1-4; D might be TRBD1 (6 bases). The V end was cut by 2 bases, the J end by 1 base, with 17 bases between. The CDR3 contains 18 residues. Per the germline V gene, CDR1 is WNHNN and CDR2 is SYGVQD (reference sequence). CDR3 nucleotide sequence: TGCGCCAGCAGTGAGCCCGGGACACTGTCACTAACTAATGAAAAACTGTTTTTT. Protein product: CASSEPGTLSLTNEKLFF.

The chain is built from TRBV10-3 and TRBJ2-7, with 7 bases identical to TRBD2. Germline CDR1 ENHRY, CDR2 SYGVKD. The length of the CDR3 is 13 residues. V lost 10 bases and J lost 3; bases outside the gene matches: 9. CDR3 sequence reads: CATTGGSLYEQYF. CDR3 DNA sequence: TGTGCCACTACGGGCGGGAGTCTCTACGAGCAGTACTTC.